The 10 T cell receptor beta chains reported below all come from one sample, sequenced in a study of OX40 agonist ivuxolimab in advanced cancers. The assay was immunoSEQ multiplex PCR, and TCRdb's table has in-frame clones only and misses some. The table lists about 64,000 clones, around four fifths of them singletons. Sequences were derived from CD4+ or CD8+ T cells sorted from blood, sampled in a trial of the OX40 agonist ivuxolimab. The receptor source for this set is an adult with an advanced solid tumor such as melanoma, head and neck, liver or kidney cancer.

The chain employs TRBV12-5 and TRBJ2-4, with D possibly being TRBD1 (6 bases). The CDR3 spans 10 residues. Looked up from germline, CDR1 is LGHNT and CDR2 is FRNRAP. V lost 10 bases and J lost 14, with 15 bases in between. The CDR3 nucleotides are TGTGCTAAACAGGGAACCGGGGAGTACTTC. Encoded protein: CAKQGTGEYF. The full variable domain, with the rest looked up from reference TRBV12-5 and TRBJ2-4, is DARVTQTPRHKVTEMGQEVTMRCQPILGHNTVFWYRQTMMQGLELLAYFRNRAPLDDSGMPKDRFSAEMPDATLATLKIQPSEPRDSAVYFCAKQGTGEYFGAGTRLSVL.

This chain joins TRBV28 and TRBJ1-1, with D unclear. The V gene's germline CDR1 is MDHEN and CDR2 SYDVKM. Between the trimmed V and J ends, which lost 6 bases and 1 base, there was a span of 21 bases. This CDR3 comprises 17 residues. CDR3: CASSAVAPINPNTEAFF. The CDR3 DNA reads TGTGCCAGCAGCGCCGTGGCACCGATAAACCCGAACACTGAAGCTTTCTTT.

V usage is TRBV5-4 and J usage is TRBJ1-4; possibly TRBD1 for D (6 bases). V gave up 6 bases and J gave up 5 bases, with 14 bases separating them. CDR3 length equals 14 residues. CDR1 and CDR2 (germline): SGHNT, YYREEE (reference sequence). CDR3 bases: TGTGCCAGCACCCCACAGGGAAGGAATGAAAAACTGTTTTTT. Encoded protein: CASTPQGRNEKLFF. Filled out from reference TRBV5-4 and TRBJ1-4, the complete variable domain reads ETGVTQSPTHLIKTRGQQVTLRCSSQSGHNTVSWYQQALGQGPQFIFQYYREEENGRGNFPPRFSGLQFPNYSSELNVNALELDDSALYLCASTPQGRNEKLFFGSGTQLSVL.

This chain joins TRBV30 and TRBJ2-1, with unresolved D. CDR1 and CDR2 (germline): GTSNPN, SVGIG (reference sequence). Trimming cost V 3 bases and J 4 bases, with 7 bases left between them. This CDR3 has 12 residues. The CDR3 sequence is CAWSPSYNEQFF. The CDR3, as DNA: TGTGCCTGGAGCCCAAGTTACAATGAGCAGTTCTTC.

The chain carries TRBV7-9 and TRBJ2-3; D is unresolved. V was cut by 0 bases and J by 6 bases, with 7 bases left in between. Germline loops: CDR1 SEHNR, CDR2 FQNEAQ (reference sequence). CDR3 length equals 13 residues. This CDR3 is CASSLASEDTQYF. The CDR3 DNA is TGTGCCAGCAGCTTAGCCAGTGAGGATACGCAGTATTTT.

This clone has only a few counts. The chain is built from TRBV19 and TRBJ2-1, with 7 bases lining up with TRBD2. Germline values: CDR1 LNHDA, CDR2 SQIVND (reference sequence). The CDR3 runs to 14 residues. V gave up 7 bases and J gave up 0 bases; unmatched junction bases: 3. The CDR3 DNA reads as TGTGCCAGTAACGCGGGGGACTCCTACAATGAGCAGTTCTTC. Amino acids: CASNAGDSYNEQFF.

The chain recombines TRBV12-2 with TRBJ2-5. The J call may be in error: the DNA end matches TRBJ2-7 better. TRBV12-2 is annotated as a pseudogene. This CDR3 contains 13 residues. The chain's CDR3 is CASRLVGYYEQYF. CDR3 in DNA: TGTGCAAGTCGCTTGGTGGGATACTACGAGCAGTACTTC.

This clone was recorded once. J is TRBJ2-7 and V is TRBV11-2, with TRBD1 matching over 7 bases. CDR1 and CDR2 from the germline V gene are SGHAT and FQNNGV. The CDR3 is 15 residues long. V trimming: 0 bases; J trimming: 4 bases; junction bases outside the gene matches: 6. The CDR3 region is CASSLEGGFVYEQYF. The DNA for the CDR3 is TGTGCCAGCAGCTTAGAAGGGGGCTTTGTATACGAGCAGTACTTC.

The CDR3: CASSYQGAGYEQYF. The CDR3 bases are TGTGCCAGCAGTTATCAGGGGGCGGGCTACGAGCAGTACTTC. The chain uses TRBV6-5 and TRBJ2-7; the match to TRBD1 covers 8 bases. CDR3 length: 14 residues. Germline V CDR1 and CDR2: MNHEY, SVGAGI. V shed 3 bases, J shed 3 bases, and the junction held 4 bases outside the gene matches.

The J gene is TRBJ2-5, the V gene TRBV25-1; the D is unclear. Between the trimmed V and J ends, which lost 5 bases and 0 bases, there was a span of 7 bases. The CDR3 consists of 13 residues. Germline CDR1 reads MGHDK; CDR2 reads SYGVNS. CDR3 in DNA: TGTGCCAGCAGTTTCGGAAACCAAGAGACCCAGTACTTC. The encoded protein is CASSFGNQETQYF.